These 28 T cell receptor beta chains originate from one sample sequenced in a study of blood T cell repertoires in COVID-19. Produced via immunoSEQ multiplex PCR; TCRdb's table is partial and in-frame only. This sample has about 160,000 clones; less than 90% occur once, and the top ten carry 3.5% to 4.5%. The sequenced sample consisted of peripheral blood. Receptor source: a woman in her 70s with acute or convalescent COVID-19.

This clone was observed once. This chain connects TRBV18 to TRBJ1-1; 8 bases match TRBD1. J gave up 4 bases and V 3 bases, and 4 bases lay outside the gene matches. This CDR3 is built from 14 residues. Germline V CDR1 and CDR2: KGHSH, LQKENI. The CDR3, as DNA: TGTGCCAGCTCACCCAGAGACAGGGGCACTGAAGCTTTCTTT. This gives the protein CASSPRDRGTEAFF.

The genes are TRBV2 and TRBJ2-1, with D possibly being TRBD1 (6 bases). This CDR3 contains 12 residues. Germline lookup yields CDR1 SNHLY and CDR2 FYNNEI. The V end lost 0 bases, the J end lost 10 bases, and 7 bases lay between the germline ends. Here the CDR3 reads CASSEAGTEQFF. DNA for the CDR3: TGTGCCAGCAGTGAAGCAGGGACAGAGCAGTTCTTC.

J is TRBJ1-1 and V is TRBV19, with no clear D. The CDR3 runs 15 residues. V lost 4 bases, J lost 0 bases, and 12 bases lay in between. CDR1 and CDR2 (germline): LNHDA, SQIVND (reference sequence). CDR3 sequence: CASSRSPGMNTEAFF. Written as DNA, the CDR3 is TGTGCCAGTAGTAGGTCCCCGGGGATGAACACTGAAGCTTTCTTT. The full variable domain, its missing parts supplied by reference TRBV19 and TRBJ1-1, is DGGITQSPKYLFRKEGQNVTLSCEQNLNHDAMYWYRQDPGQGLRLIYYSQIVNDFQKGDIAEGYSVSREKKESFPLTVTSAQKNPTAFYLCASSRSPGMNTEAFFGQGTRLTVV.

The genes are TRBV7-8 and TRBJ2-7; the D is unclear. This CDR3 has 13 amino acids. V was clipped by 5 bases and J by 3 bases, with 11 bases between them. Germline CDR1 SGHVS, CDR2 FQNEAQ. This CDR3 is CASSLIVGYEQYF. CDR3 nucleotide sequence: TGTGCCAGCAGCCTGATTGTCGGCTACGAGCAGTACTTC.

The chain uses TRBV28 and TRBJ2-2; 10 bases align to TRBD2. The V gene end was trimmed by 6 bases and the J gene end by 4 bases; junction bases not matched to a gene: 8. The CDR3 consists of 16 residues. The germline V gene encodes CDR1 MDHEN and CDR2 SYDVKM. The CDR3 nucleotides are TGTGCCAGCAGCCTCAGACTAGCGGGCGGCACCGGGGAGCTGTTTTTT. Its protein product is CASSLRLAGGTGELFF. The full variable domain, with the rest looked up from reference TRBV28 and TRBJ2-2, is DVKVTQSSRYLVKRTGEKVFLECVQDMDHENMFWYRQDPGLGLRLIYFSYDVKMKEKGDIPEGYSVSREKKERFSLILESASTNQTSMYLCASSLRLAGGTGELFFGEGSRLTVL.

The V gene is TRBV6-1, the J gene TRBJ1-4, with D possibly being TRBD1 (6 bases). Per the germline V gene, CDR1 is MNHNS and CDR2 is SASEGT. Trimming took 0 bases from V and 6 from J, leaving 17 bases between them. This CDR3 has 17 residues. The chain's CDR3 is CASSEAASRGAYEKLFF. The CDR3 nucleotides read TGTGCCAGCAGTGAAGCGGCGAGCCGGGGGGCGTATGAAAAACTGTTTTTT.

This chain uses TRBV18 with TRBJ1-4; no reliable D call. CDR3 length: 14 residues. Trimming took 5 bases from V and 7 from J, leaving 14 bases between them. CDR1 and CDR2 from the germline V gene are KGHSH and LQKENI. CDR3 bases: TGTGCCAGCTCATCGGAGCGTCTGAGTGAAAAACTGTTTTTT. Amino acid sequence: CASSSERLSEKLFF.

This chain links TRBV5-4 with TRBJ1-1; possibly TRBD1 for D (5 bases). Trimming shortened V by 4 bases and J by 6 bases, and 16 bases separated the two germline ends. Germline CDR1 SGHNT, CDR2 YYREEE (reference sequence). This CDR3 is 14 amino acids long. The CDR3 region is CASSESGTGAEAFF. CDR3 DNA sequence: TGTGCCAGCAGCGAATCCGGGACGGGGGCTGAAGCTTTCTTT.

The chain uses TRBV24-1 and TRBJ1-2; TRBD1 might be the D (6 bases). The germline gives CDR1 KGHDR, CDR2 SFDVKD. CDR3 length: 15 residues. V shed 7 bases and J shed 3 bases, with 17 bases lying between them. The CDR3 reads CATSSYRDGDYGYTF. CDR3 nucleotides: TGTGCCACCAGCTCCTACAGGGATGGTGACTATGGCTACACCTTC.

This clone has a single count. V usage is TRBV7-2 and J usage is TRBJ2-5, with a possible D match to TRBD2 (5 bases). The CDR3 is 14 amino acids. The V and J ends lost 5 bases and 4 bases respectively, with 14 bases between them. The germline V gene has CDR1 SGHTA and CDR2 FQGNSA. CDR3 DNA sequence: TGTGCCAGCAGCCCCCCCGGGAAGAGAGAGACCCAGTACTTC. The encoded protein is CASSPPGKRETQYF.

The V and J genes are TRBV5-4 and TRBJ2-7; 7 positions agree with TRBD1. The J segment lost 2 bases and the V segment lost 4 bases, leaving 9 bases of the junction unmatched. The CDR3 has 15 residues. Germline V gene data show CDR1 as SGHNT and CDR2 as YYREEE (reference sequence). Written as DNA, the CDR3 is TGTGCCAGCAGCGACCCGGGGCAGGGGGCCTACGAGCAGTACTTC. Its translation: CASSDPGQGAYEQYF.

The J gene is TRBJ2-3, the V gene TRBV3-1 (or the pseudogene TRBV3-2); 10 nucleotides align to TRBD1. Germline CDR1 is LGHDT and CDR2 is YNNKEL (reference sequence). The CDR3 sequence is 16 residues long. The trim removed 0 bases at V and 6 bases at J, leaving 6 bases unmatched. The CDR3 here is CASSQEAGTGADTQYF. The DNA for the CDR3 is TGTGCCAGCAGCCAAGAGGCCGGGACAGGGGCCGATACGCAGTATTTT.

This chain links TRBV5-1 with TRBJ2-3; the D gene is possibly TRBD2 (6 bases). Trimming took off 4 bases at V and 1 base at J, with 19 bases between the two ends. In germline, CDR1 is SGHRS, CDR2 YFSETQ. CDR3 length equals 17 residues. The CDR3 is CASSPGLSGGGTDTQYF. In DNA form, the CDR3 reads TGCGCCAGCAGCCCCGGACTTAGCGGAGGGGGCACAGATACGCAGTATTTT.

This clone has only a few counts. The genes are TRBV6-1 and TRBJ2-1, with TRBD2 matching over 9 bases. V shed 4 bases, J shed 6 bases, and the junction held 13 bases outside the gene matches. Looked up from germline, CDR1 is MNHNS and CDR2 is SASEGT. This CDR3 has 17 residues. The CDR3 is CASSALPLAGPPNEQFF. CDR3 DNA: TGTGCCAGCAGTGCCTTGCCACTAGCGGGCCCGCCCAATGAGCAGTTCTTC.

The J gene is TRBJ1-5, the V gene TRBV19; unclear D gene. Germline V gene data show CDR1 as LNHDA and CDR2 as SQIVND (reference sequence). V lost 1 base to trimming and J lost 2 bases, with 3 bases between them. The CDR3 spans 13 residues. CDR3 region: CASSIVGNQPQHF. CDR3 nucleotides: TGTGCCAGTAGTATAGTCGGCAATCAGCCCCAGCATTTT.

This clone occurred once. The chain links TRBV4-3 to TRBJ1-6; 10 bases match TRBD1. V was clipped by 3 bases and J by 9 bases; unmatched bases: 8. This CDR3 spans 16 amino acids. Germline CDR1 is LGHNA and CDR2 is YSLEER. CDR3 loop: CASSHRTGGRVSPLHF. CDR3 sequence (DNA): TGCGCCAGCAGCCATCGGACAGGGGGAAGGGTTTCACCCCTCCACTTT.

The chain employs TRBV7-2 and TRBJ1-3; D may be TRBD1 (5 bases). The germline CDR1 and CDR2 sequences are SGHTA and FQGNSA. V lost 6 bases, J lost 0 bases, and 12 bases lay in between. The CDR3 contains 15 residues. DNA of the CDR3: TGTGCCAGCAGGGGCCCGGGGGGCTCTGGAAACACCATATATTTT. As protein: CASRGPGGSGNTIYF.

This sequence joins TRBV5-4 and TRBJ2-2; a weak D match, TRBD2 (5 bases). V shed 3 bases and J shed 1 base, with 16 bases lying between them. CDR1 SGHNT and CDR2 YYREEE come from the germline V gene (reference sequence). The CDR3 spans 17 residues. The CDR3 here is CASSYVPSPLNTGELFF. The DNA for the CDR3 is TGTGCCAGCAGCTATGTACCTAGCCCCTTGAACACCGGGGAGCTGTTTTTT.

The chain couples TRBV28 to TRBJ2-7, with D possibly being TRBD2 (5 bases). CDR1 MDHEN and CDR2 SYDVKM come from the germline V gene. V was shortened by 5 bases and J by 0 bases, with 17 bases between the two germline ends. This CDR3 region has 16 residues. CDR3 loop: CASSNLGLGPSYEQYF. As DNA, the CDR3 is TGTGCCAGCAGTAACCTCGGACTCGGGCCCTCCTACGAGCAGTACTTC.

This chain uses TRBV5-6 with TRBJ2-1; weak D call: TRBD1 (6 bases). V was shortened by 4 bases and J by 8 bases, with 16 bases between the two germline ends. CDR3 length: 14 amino acids. From germline, CDR1 is SGHDT and CDR2 YYEEEE. In nucleotides, the CDR3 is TGTGCCAGCAGCCAAAAATTACAGGGCTATGAGCAGTTCTTC. Translating it yields CASSQKLQGYEQFF. Full variable domain (missing parts from reference TRBV5-6 and TRBJ2-1): DAGVTQSPTHLIKTRGQQVTLRCSPKSGHDTVSWYQQALGQGPQFIFQYYEEEERQRGNFPDRFSGHQFPNYSSELNVNALLLGDSALYLCASSQKLQGYEQFFGPGTRLTVL.

The CDR3 DNA follows: TGCAGTGCTAGTTGGACAGGGAGAGGTTCGTCCTATGGCTACACCTTC. It is translated as CSASWTGRGSSYGYTF. The gene calls are TRBV20-1 and TRBJ1-2; 8 nucleotides agree with TRBD1. The V segment lost 3 bases and the J segment 4 bases; nucleotides outside the gene matches: 13. Germline V lookup: CDR1 DFQATT, CDR2 SNEGSKA (reference sequence). The CDR3 covers 16 residues.

The J gene is TRBJ2-7, the V gene TRBV7-2, with a weak D call TRBD2 (6 bases). The CDR3 contains 15 residues. The V and J ends lost 5 bases and 0 bases respectively, with 14 bases between them. The germline V gene encodes CDR1 SGHTA and CDR2 FQGNSA. The CDR3 sequence: CASSRWDGSSYEQYF. Written as DNA, the CDR3 is TGTGCCAGCAGCCGTTGGGACGGGAGCTCCTACGAGCAGTACTTC.

This clone was seen only once. The genes are TRBV28 and TRBJ2-1; TRBD1 might be the D (6 bases). The CDR3 loop spans 12 amino acids. Trimming pared 6 bases from V and 10 bases from J, leaving 13 bases between. CDR1 is MDHEN, CDR2 SYDVKM, per germline. DNA for the CDR3: TGTGCCAGCAGATCTCCACAGGGAGAGCAGTTCTTC. Translated, it gives CASRSPQGEQFF.

This chain links TRBV11-2 with TRBJ1-1; TRBD1 matches at 10 bases. The V segment lost 2 bases and the J segment 0 bases; nucleotides outside the gene matches: 3. The CDR3 sequence is 16 residues long. Per the germline V gene, CDR1 is SGHAT and CDR2 is FQNNGV. The DNA for the CDR3 is TGTGCCAGCAGCTTACCTGGGACAGGGGTGAACACTGAAGCTTTCTTT. Translating it yields CASSLPGTGVNTEAFF.

V and J are TRBV21-1 and TRBJ1-4; the table names TRBD1, a call not compared with the DNA. TRBV21-1 is labeled a pseudogene. CDR3 size: 17 residues. The chain's CDR3 is CASSNDNPGTGYEKLFF. Written as DNA, the CDR3 is TGTGCCAGCAGCAACGACAATCCTGGGACAGGGTACGAAAAACTGTTTTTT.

The V and J genes are TRBV4-1 and TRBJ2-1; possible D gene TRBD2, 6 bases. The CDR3 sequence is 16 residues long. The germline V and J ends were trimmed by 5 bases and 6 bases, with 20 bases remaining between them. Looked up from germline, CDR1 is MGHRA and CDR2 is YSYEKL. The chain's CDR3 is CASSKLMSGVGNEQFF. The CDR3 nucleotides are TGCGCCAGCAGCAAACTCATGTCGGGAGTTGGCAATGAGCAGTTCTTC.

The rearrangement uses TRBV6-5 and TRBJ1-4, with D unresolved. Germline-derived CDR1 and CDR2 are MNHEY and SVGAGI. The CDR3 runs 14 residues. V gave up 5 bases and J gave up 2 bases, with 9 bases separating them. The CDR3 is CASSRGWTNEKLFF. The CDR3, as DNA: TGTGCCAGCAGTAGAGGGTGGACTAATGAAAAACTGTTTTTT.

This chain joins TRBV28 and TRBJ2-7; TRBD2 aligns across 9 bases. V was pared by 5 bases and J by 3 bases, with 8 bases of the junction left unmatched. Germline CDR1 is MDHEN and CDR2 is SYDVKM. There are 15 residues in the CDR3. The CDR3 coding sequence is TGTGCCAGCAGTCCTAGCGGGATGGCTAGCTACGAGCAGTACTTC. It is translated as CASSPSGMASYEQYF.